The 20 T cell receptor beta chains below come from one sample, sequenced in a study of T cells in tumors after PD-1 blockade (dated by TCRdb to the late 2010s). Library prep was done by the immunoSEQ multiplex PCR assay. TCRdb re-hosts the immuneACCESS table, in-frame sequences only. Its copies lack some clones; in the studies checked, an unresolved V gene accounts for under half of them, and the cause for the rest is not known. Recorded for this sample are about 20,000 clones; roughly 73% of them occurred a single time. The biggest ten clones account for around 28% of the sample. The time point label on this specimen signifies: before anti-PD-1 therapy. The starting material was PBMCs, obtained before anti-PD-1 treatment. The receptors were gathered from a human donor with basal cell carcinoma.

The J gene is TRBJ1-4, the V gene TRBV5-6; perhaps TRBD1 as D (6 bases). Germline assignment: CDR1 SGHDT and CDR2 YYEEEE. The V and J ends lost 6 bases and 5 bases respectively, with 11 bases between them. The CDR3 totals 13 residues. The DNA for the CDR3 is TGTGCCAGCAACGACAGGCTGAATGAAAAACTGTTTTTT. Amino acids: CASNDRLNEKLFF. Complete variable domain (other parts from reference TRBV5-6 and TRBJ1-4): DAGVTQSPTHLIKTRGQQVTLRCSPKSGHDTVSWYQQALGQGPQFIFQYYEEEERQRGNFPDRFSGHQFPNYSSELNVNALLLGDSALYLCASNDRLNEKLFFGSGTQLSVL.

CDR3 sequence reads: CASSIASPATDTQYF. The DNA of the CDR3 is TGTGCCAGTAGTATAGCATCGCCGGCAACAGATACGCAGTATTTT. This chain links TRBV19 with TRBJ2-3, with unresolved D. Germline V gives CDR1 LNHDA, CDR2 SQIVND (reference sequence). V lost 1 base, J lost 3 bases, and 11 bases lay in between. The CDR3 loop spans 15 amino acids.

The chain couples TRBV5-6 to TRBJ2-3, with 10 bases lining up with TRBD2. Germline CDR1 and CDR2: SGHDT and YYEEEE. Trimming took 4 bases from V and 9 from J; bases not matched to a gene: 8. The CDR3 totals 14 residues. CDR3 loop: CASSRVAGGRTQYF. The CDR3 nucleotides read TGTGCCAGCAGCCGAGTAGCGGGAGGTCGAACGCAGTATTTT.

The chain employs TRBV6-5 and TRBJ1-2; a weak D match, TRBD1 (6 bases). The germline V and J ends were trimmed by 4 bases and 7 bases, with 13 bases remaining between them. Looked up from germline, CDR1 is MNHEY and CDR2 is SVGAGI. The length of the CDR3 is 13 residues. The CDR3 here is CASSSHSQGGYTF. The CDR3 DNA reads TGTGCCAGCAGTTCACACTCACAGGGTGGCTACACCTTC.

V gene TRBV6-2 or TRBV6-3 combines with J gene TRBJ2-7; tentatively, D is TRBD2 (5 bases). The germline CDR1 and CDR2 sequences are MNHEY and SVGEGT. CDR3 length: 16 amino acids. Trimming left V 3 bases short and J 0 bases short, with 15 bases between. The CDR3 region is CASSYSPSGSSYEQYF. In nucleotides, the CDR3 is TGTGCCAGCAGTTATTCCCCCTCGGGAAGCTCCTACGAGCAGTACTTC.

This clone was seen just once. The CDR3 sequence: CASSQESLGETQYF. CDR3 sequence (DNA): TGTGCCAGCAGCCAAGAAAGTCTAGGAGAGACCCAGTACTTC. The chain combines TRBV4-2 with TRBJ2-5, with D uncertain. V lost 0 bases and J lost 4, with 9 bases in between. CDR1 and CDR2 (germline): LGHNA, YNFKEQ. The CDR3 consists of 14 residues.

The gene calls are TRBV11-3 and TRBJ2-5, with 8 bases identical to TRBD2. Germline values: CDR1 SGHNT, CDR2 YENEEA. This CDR3 is 14 amino acids long. Trimming took 5 bases from V and 5 from J; bases not matched to a gene: 7. The CDR3 loop reads CASSSGGGGETQYF. CDR3 sequence (DNA): TGTGCCAGCAGCAGCGGGGGCGGCGGTGAGACCCAGTACTTC.

The rearrangement uses TRBV7-2 and TRBJ2-2; no clear D gene. The CDR3 extends over 13 amino acids. V shed 4 bases and J shed 0 bases, with 3 bases lying between them. From germline, CDR1 is SGHTA and CDR2 FQGNSA. CDR3 sequence: CASSSPNTGELFF. CDR3 DNA: TGTGCCAGCAGCTCCCCGAACACCGGGGAGCTGTTTTTT.

V and J are TRBV4-2 and TRBJ1-4; 10 bases line up with TRBD1. Germline trimming cut 3 bases from V and 4 bases from J; bases unmatched to any gene: 5. The CDR3 covers 16 residues. Germline-derived CDR1 and CDR2 are LGHNA and YNFKEQ. CDR3 sequence: CASSQGQGIGNEKLFF. The CDR3 DNA is TGTGCCAGCAGCCAGGGACAGGGGATAGGTAATGAAAAACTGTTTTTT.

The gene calls are TRBV5-1 and TRBJ1-2; D is unresolved. V lost 0 bases to trimming and J lost 1 base, with 7 bases between them. The CDR3 consists of 14 residues. The germline gives CDR1 SGHRS, CDR2 YFSETQ. The CDR3 reads CASSLGQDNYGYTF. CDR3 DNA: TGCGCCAGCAGCTTGGGTCAGGATAACTATGGCTACACCTTC.

This chain uses TRBV5-6 with TRBJ1-5; possible D gene TRBD1, 5 bases. Trimming removed 3 bases at V and 11 bases at J, with 21 bases between. Germline CDR1 is SGHDT and CDR2 is YYEEEE. The CDR3 runs 15 residues. CDR3 residues: CASSSWGLNRIAQHF. CDR3 sequence (DNA): TGTGCCAGCAGCTCCTGGGGCCTAAATCGAATAGCCCAGCATTTT.

This rearrangement joins TRBV7-9 to TRBJ1-3; D remains unclear. V lost 1 base and J lost 0, with 10 bases in between. The CDR3 spans 16 residues. The V gene's germline CDR1 is SEHNR and CDR2 FQNEAQ (reference sequence). The CDR3 spells CASSLVRRTSGNTIYF. The CDR3 nucleotides read TGTGCCAGCAGCTTAGTAAGGCGGACCTCTGGAAACACCATATATTTT.

This clone was picked up a small number of times. J is TRBJ1-5 and V is TRBV21-1. TRBV21-1 is given as a pseudogene. This CDR3 has 16 residues. The CDR3, as DNA: TGTGCCAGCAGCAAAGGGTTTGGTAGGAGCAATCAGCCCCAGCATTTT. Protein product: CASSKGFGRSNQPQHF.

Regarding this clone: Given a much more abundant clone one base away, this may be a read error. The V and J genes are TRBV9 and TRBJ2-1; 8 bases are a match to TRBD2. Germline lookup yields CDR1 SGDLS and CDR2 YYNGEE. With 10 bases clipped from V and 0 bases from J, the junction kept 21 bases outside the gene matches. There are 19 residues in the CDR3. This CDR3 reads CARCHGGAGVGSSYNEQFF. CDR3 nucleotides: TGTGCCCGCTGTCACGGGGGGGCGGGGGTGGGGAGCTCCTACAATGAGCAGTTCTTC.

The gene calls are TRBV6-5 and TRBJ1-2, with D tentatively TRBD1 (6 bases). With 4 bases removed from V and 8 bases from J, the gap between germline ends came to 17 bases. This CDR3 spans 14 amino acids. The V gene's germline CDR1 is MNHEY and CDR2 SVGAGI. Here the CDR3 DNA reads TGTGCCAGCAGTTTCCGGGACACCTTGGGGGGCTACACCTTC. As protein: CASSFRDTLGGYTF.

V gene TRBV6-5 combines with J gene TRBJ2-1, with 9 bases matching TRBD1. This CDR3 is built from 13 residues. The trim removed 8 bases at V and 8 bases at J, leaving 7 bases unmatched. Germline CDR1 is MNHEY and CDR2 is SVGAGI. The CDR3: CASSGTGLHEQFF. For the CDR3, the DNA is TGTGCCAGCTCCGGGACAGGGCTCCATGAGCAGTTCTTC.

V gene TRBV6-2 or TRBV6-3 combines with J gene TRBJ1-5; 7 bases align to TRBD1. V dropped 0 bases and J dropped 7; count of bases not matched to a gene: 3. The V gene's germline CDR1 is MNHEY and CDR2 SVGEGT. The CDR3 is 14 residues long. The CDR3 region is CASSYSRQGQPQHF. CDR3 DNA sequence: TGTGCCAGCAGTTACTCACGACAGGGCCAGCCCCAGCATTTT.

V usage is TRBV3-1 (or the pseudogene TRBV3-2) and J usage is TRBJ2-4; the D gene is possibly TRBD1 (5 bases). Germline loops: CDR1 LGHDT, CDR2 YNNKEL (reference sequence). V lost 3 bases and J lost 1, with 13 bases in between. The CDR3 has 16 residues. CDR3 sequence reads: CASSQHKGLAKNIQYF. The CDR3 DNA is TGTGCCAGCAGCCAGCATAAGGGGCTGGCCAAAAACATTCAGTACTTC.

About this clone itself: Other DNA sequences within the sample encode an identical CDR3. The V and J genes are TRBV2 and TRBJ2-1; possibly TRBD2 for D (7 bases). Trimming stripped 11 bases from V and 0 bases from J, with 29 bases between. CDR1 is SNHLY, CDR2 FYNNEI, per germline. This CDR3 is built from 19 residues. CDR3 protein: CARCYGGAGAGSSYNEQFF. The CDR3 DNA reads TGTGCCCGCTGTTATGGGGGGGCGGGGGCGGGGAGCTCCTACAATGAGCAGTTCTTC.

This clone was seen a few times. The chain uses TRBV6-2 or TRBV6-3 and TRBJ2-1; unclear D gene. The V gene's germline CDR1 is MNHEY and CDR2 SVGEGT. V lost 2 bases, J lost 8 bases, and 16 bases lay in between. This CDR3 contains 15 residues. For the CDR3, the DNA is TGTGCCAGCAGTTACCCGTCTCTAACGGGCGATGAGCAGTTCTTC. Its translation is CASSYPSLTGDEQFF.